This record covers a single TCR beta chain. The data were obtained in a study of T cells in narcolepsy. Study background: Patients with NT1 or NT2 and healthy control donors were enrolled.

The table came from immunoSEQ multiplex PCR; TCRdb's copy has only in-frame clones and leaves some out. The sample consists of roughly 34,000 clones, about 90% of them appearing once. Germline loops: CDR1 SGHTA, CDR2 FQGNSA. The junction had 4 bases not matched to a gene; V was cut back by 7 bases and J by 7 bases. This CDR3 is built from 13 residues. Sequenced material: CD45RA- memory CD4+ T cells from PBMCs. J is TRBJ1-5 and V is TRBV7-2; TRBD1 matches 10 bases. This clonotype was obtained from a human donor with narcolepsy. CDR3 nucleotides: TGTGCCAGCACCCCGACAGGGGGCCAGCCCCAGCATTTT. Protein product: CASTPTGGQPQHF.